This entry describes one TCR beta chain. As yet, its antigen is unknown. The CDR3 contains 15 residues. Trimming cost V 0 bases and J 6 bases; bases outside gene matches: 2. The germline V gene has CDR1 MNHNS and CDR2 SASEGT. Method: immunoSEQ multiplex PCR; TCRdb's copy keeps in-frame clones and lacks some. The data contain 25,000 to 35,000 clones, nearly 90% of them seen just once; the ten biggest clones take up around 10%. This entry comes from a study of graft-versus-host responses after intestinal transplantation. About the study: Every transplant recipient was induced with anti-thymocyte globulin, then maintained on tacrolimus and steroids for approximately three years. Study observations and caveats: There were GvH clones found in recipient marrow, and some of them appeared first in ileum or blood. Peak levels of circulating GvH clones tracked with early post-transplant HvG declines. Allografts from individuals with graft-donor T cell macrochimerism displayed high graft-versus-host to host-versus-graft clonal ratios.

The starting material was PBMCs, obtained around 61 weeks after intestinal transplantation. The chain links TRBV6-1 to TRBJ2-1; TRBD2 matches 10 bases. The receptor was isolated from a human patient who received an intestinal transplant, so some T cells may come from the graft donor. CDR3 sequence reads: CASSEAVAGGNEQFF. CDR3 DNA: TGTGCCAGCAGTGAAGCGGTAGCGGGGGGCAATGAGCAGTTCTTC.